Each of the 15 T cell receptor beta chains below was sequenced from the same sample in a study of CD8 T cells in Susac syndrome. With random hexamers, reverse transcription was performed on about 0.5 to 1 ug of RNA. MiXCR, run by TCRdb on the immunoSEQ multiplex PCR reads, gives a single entry per CDR3 protein. The table lists roughly 130,000 distinct CDR3 sequences, roughly 96% of them singletons, with roughly 0.11% in the top ten. The sequencing sample was made of CD4+ T cells from PBMCs. The receptors here all came from a human donor in good health.

The gene calls are TRBV5-1 and TRBJ2-7; 10 bases fit TRBD1. CDR1 and CDR2 (germline): SGHRS, YFSETQ. V dropped 0 bases and J dropped 2; count of bases not matched to a gene: 5. The CDR3 extends over 16 amino acids. CDR3 protein: CASSLAPGTGAYEQYF. In DNA, the CDR3 is TGCGCCAGCAGCTTGGCCCCAGGGACAGGGGCCTACGAGCAGTACTTC.

The rearrangement links TRBV4-2 to TRBJ2-1, with D possibly called TRBD1 or TRBD2 (5 bases each). V was cut by 5 bases and J by 12 bases, with 11 bases left in between. The CDR3 length is 11 residues. CDR1 and CDR2 (germline): LGHNA, YNFKEQ. The CDR3: CASSKEDMQFF. CDR3 DNA sequence: TGTGCCAGCAGCAAGGAGGACATGCAGTTCTTC.

The chain uses TRBV18 and TRBJ1-2, with TRBD1 as a possible D gene (5 bases). CDR1 and CDR2 (germline): KGHSH, LQKENI. The CDR3 extends over 15 amino acids. V gave up 2 bases and J gave up 3 bases, with 13 bases separating them. CDR3 protein: CASSPAWDGDYGYTF. CDR3 nucleotide sequence: TGTGCCAGCTCACCAGCTTGGGACGGTGACTATGGCTACACCTTC.

The chain couples TRBV9 to TRBJ1-5; D is perhaps TRBD1 (5 bases). Trimming pared 4 bases from V and 1 base from J, leaving 12 bases between. There are 15 residues in the CDR3. Germline CDR1 and CDR2: SGDLS and YYNGEE. The CDR3 DNA reads as TGTGCCAGCAGCCCAGGGAGGGGCAGCAATCAGCCCCAGCATTTT. Amino acid sequence: CASSPGRGSNQPQHF.

This clonotype showed up just once. This rearrangement joins TRBV5-1 to TRBJ2-4, with 11 positions matching TRBD1. Unmatched junction bases numbered 5, after V lost 1 base and J lost 2 bases. Germline V gene data show CDR1 as SGHRS and CDR2 as YFSETQ. CDR3 size: 17 residues. CDR3 in amino acids: CASSLNGTGGPKNIQYF. CDR3 bases: TGCGCCAGCAGCTTGAACGGGACAGGGGGACCCAAAAACATTCAGTACTTC.

The rearrangement links TRBV5-1 to TRBJ2-7; a possible D gene is TRBD1 (6 bases). Germline CDR1 is SGHRS and CDR2 is YFSETQ. Trimming removed 4 bases at V and 4 bases at J, with 9 bases between. The CDR3 extends over 12 amino acids. CDR3 coding DNA: TGCGCCAGCAGCGGTACAGGGTACGAGCAGTACTTC. This codes for CASSGTGYEQYF.

This clonotype was observed a single time. The chain employs TRBV25-1 and TRBJ2-7, with D uncertain. V lost 2 bases to trimming and J lost 3 bases, with 11 bases between them. Germline assignment: CDR1 MGHDK and CDR2 SYGVNS. The CDR3 length is 14 residues. The CDR3 region is CASSERGKFYEQYF. The CDR3 nucleotides read TGTGCCAGCAGTGAACGCGGCAAATTCTACGAGCAGTACTTC.

The chain carries TRBV2 and TRBJ2-7; D is perhaps TRBD1 or TRBD2 (5 bases each). Trimming left V 6 bases short and J 3 bases short, with 9 bases between. The CDR3 contains 12 residues. From germline, CDR1 is SNHLY and CDR2 FYNNEI. The CDR3 region is CASRGEIYEQYF. The CDR3 DNA follows: TGTGCCAGCAGAGGGGAGATCTACGAGCAGTACTTC.

The genes are TRBV7-9 and TRBJ1-2; D not certain. Germline CDR1 is SEHNR and CDR2 is FQNEAQ (reference sequence). This CDR3 has 13 residues. V was clipped by 0 bases and J by 7 bases, with 9 bases between them. The chain's CDR3 is CASSLAQESGYTF. DNA for the CDR3: TGTGCCAGCAGCTTAGCGCAGGAAAGTGGCTACACCTTC.

This clonotype was observed once. The V gene is TRBV24-1, the J gene TRBJ2-4; D remains unclear. This CDR3 contains 15 residues. Germline values: CDR1 KGHDR, CDR2 SFDVKD. The V and J ends lost 5 bases and 2 bases respectively, with 12 bases between them. The CDR3 here is CATSVKLLSKNIQYF. CDR3 DNA: TGTGCCACCAGTGTAAAACTACTTTCCAAAAACATTCAGTACTTC.

The V gene is TRBV29-1, the J gene TRBJ2-5; the D is unclear. The CDR3 sequence is 12 residues long. CDR1 is SQVTM and CDR2 is ANQGSEA in the germline V gene. V lost 5 bases and J 1 base, leaving 8 bases between the germline ends. The CDR3 here is CSVLESQETQYF. The CDR3 bases are TGCAGCGTTTTGGAGTCCCAAGAGACCCAGTACTTC.

A single count supports this clonotype. The V call is TRBV5-1, the J call TRBJ2-1; no definite D call. Per the germline V gene, CDR1 is SGHRS and CDR2 is YFSETQ. V dropped 3 bases and J dropped 6 bases, with 10 bases sitting between them. The CDR3 covers 13 residues. CDR3 coding DNA: TGCGCCAGCAGCTCCCCAGGTTCCAATGAGCAGTTCTTC. Its protein product is CASSSPGSNEQFF.

The chain couples TRBV20-1 to TRBJ2-1; the match to TRBD2 covers 12 bases. The junction had 0 bases not matched to a gene; V was cut back by 6 bases and J by 6 bases. There are 12 residues in the CDR3. CDR1 and CDR2 from the germline V gene are DFQATT and SNEGSKA (reference sequence). In DNA, the CDR3 is TGCAGTGCGACTAGCGGGAGCAATGAGCAGTTCTTC. Translation: CSATSGSNEQFF.

The CDR3 here is CASSSTGISQPQHF. As DNA, the CDR3 is TGTGCCAGCAGCTCTACAGGGATAAGTCAGCCCCAGCATTTT. This chain uses TRBV7-9 with TRBJ1-5, with D possibly TRBD1 on 6 matching bases. The CDR3 runs 14 residues. V gave up 4 bases and J gave up 6 bases, with 13 bases separating them. Germline lookup yields CDR1 SEHNR and CDR2 FQNEAQ (reference sequence).

The chain recombines TRBV2 with TRBJ1-3; the D is unclear. There are 15 residues in the CDR3. The germline gives CDR1 SNHLY, CDR2 FYNNEI. Trimming took off 3 bases at V and 0 bases at J, with 9 bases between the two ends. CDR3 sequence (DNA): TGTGCCAGCAGTGAGTCCGGAGGCTCTGGAAACACCATATATTTT. Protein sequence: CASSESGGSGNTIYF.